One sample yielded the 21 T cell receptor beta chains listed below, sequenced in a study of PD-1 blockade in classical Hodgkin lymphoma. Relapses following autologous stem cell transplantation were seen in all patients, with brentuximab vedotin exposure varying. Repertoires were generated with immunoSEQ multiplex PCR, while TCRdb's copy carries only in-frame clones and drops some. The sample holds 14,000 or so clones; about 80% are singletons and the top ten take approximately 24%. Specimen: peripheral blood mononuclear cells (PBMCs), collected at baseline. Receptors originate from a human donor with classical Hodgkin lymphoma.

The rearrangement links TRBV5-1 to TRBJ2-6, with a tentative D call TRBD2 (5 bases). The ends were cut back, 0 bases at V and 3 bases at J, with 13 bases in the middle. The CDR3 length is 17 residues. The V gene's germline CDR1 is SGHRS and CDR2 YFSETQ. The CDR3 sequence is CASSLGSGLGGANVLTF. The CDR3 bases are TGCGCCAGCAGCTTGGGTTCGGGGTTAGGTGGGGCCAACGTCCTGACTTTC.

This rearrangement joins TRBV5-1 to TRBJ2-3; maybe TRBD2 (5 bases). CDR3 length: 14 amino acids. Trimming removed 5 bases at V and 3 bases at J, with 13 bases between. Looked up from germline, CDR1 is SGHRS and CDR2 is YFSETQ. The CDR3 sequence is CASRLRGTTDTQYF. For the CDR3, the DNA is TGCGCCAGCAGGCTCCGGGGTACGACAGATACGCAGTATTTT.

The chain carries TRBV13 and TRBJ2-5; unclear D gene. V shed 4 bases and J shed 4 bases, with 28 bases lying between them. CDR3 length: 19 residues. The V gene's germline CDR1 is PRHDT and CDR2 FYEKMQ (reference sequence). CDR3 DNA sequence: TGTGCCAGCAGCTCCAACGATCTCCGGGTCCCAATAACGGCAGAGACCCAGTACTTC. Protein: CASSSNDLRVPITAETQYF. Drawing the rest from reference TRBV13 and TRBJ2-5, the complete variable domain is AAGVIQSPRHLIKEKRETATLKCYPIPRHDTVYWYQQGPGQDPQFLISFYEKMQSDKGSIPDRFSAQQFSDYHSELNMSSLELGDSALYFCASSSNDLRVPITAETQYFGPGTRLLVL.

In nucleotides, the CDR3 is TGTGCCAGCAGACCCCCGGCGGCGGATACGCAGTATTTT. It specifies CASRPPAADTQYF. V and J are TRBV27 and TRBJ2-3, with no clear D. The CDR3 loop spans 13 amino acids. V lost 6 bases and J lost 6, with 13 bases in between. Germline-derived CDR1 and CDR2 are MNHEY and SMNVEV (reference sequence).

This chain connects TRBV19 to TRBJ2-2; D ambiguous. V dropped 7 bases and J dropped 0 bases, with 12 bases sitting between them. Germline lookup yields CDR1 LNHDA and CDR2 SQIVND (reference sequence). CDR3 length: 15 residues. In DNA, the CDR3 is TGTGCCAGTATCCCGACCGGAGCGAACACCGGGGAGCTGTTTTTT. It is translated as CASIPTGANTGELFF.

This chain links TRBV28 with TRBJ2-7, with 10 bases that match TRBD2. The V and J ends lost 5 bases and 0 bases, in that order; junction bases with no gene match: 13. This CDR3 comprises 18 residues. CDR1 MDHEN and CDR2 SYDVKM come from the germline V gene. CDR3 protein: CASSNHLGLADYSYEQYF. The CDR3 nucleotides are TGTGCCAGCAGTAACCACCTTGGACTAGCGGACTACTCCTACGAGCAGTACTTC.

This sequence joins TRBV7-3 and TRBJ1-1; D call uncertain. The V end was cut by 5 bases, the J end by 0 bases, with 10 bases between. Germline CDR1 SGHTA, CDR2 FQGTGA. The CDR3 contains 14 residues. CDR3 amino acids: CASSPGSMNTEAFF. The CDR3, as DNA: TGTGCCAGCAGCCCTGGGTCTATGAACACTGAAGCTTTCTTT.

The chain is built from TRBV7-2 and TRBJ2-3; D gene ambiguous. CDR3 length: 12 amino acids. The germline gives CDR1 SGHTA, CDR2 FQGNSA. V was cut by 6 bases and J by 0 bases, with 4 bases left in between. CDR3 in DNA: TGTGCCAGCAGTAGTAGCACAGATACGCAGTATTTT. Its protein product is CASSSSTDTQYF.

The chain links TRBV7-9 to TRBJ1-5, with D tentatively TRBD1 (5 bases). The germline CDR1 and CDR2 sequences are SEHNR and FQNEAQ (reference sequence). The CDR3 totals 15 residues. Trimming took off 5 bases at V and 8 bases at J, with 19 bases between the two ends. CDR3 sequence reads: CASSAGPGGGKPQHF. CDR3 nucleotide sequence: TGTGCCAGCAGCGCGGGACCGGGAGGAGGGAAGCCCCAGCATTTT.

The V call is TRBV4-2, the J call TRBJ1-1, with TRBD1 as a possible D gene (5 bases). Per germline, CDR1 LGHNA and CDR2 YNFKEQ. The CDR3 runs to 18 residues. The V and J ends lost 0 bases and 0 bases respectively, with 17 bases between them. In DNA, the CDR3 is TGTGCCAGCAGCCAAGATAGTTCGAGCGAGGGGATGAACACTGAAGCTTTCTTT. Amino acids: CASSQDSSSEGMNTEAFF.

The chain links TRBV5-4 to TRBJ1-1, with 7 bases that match TRBD1. Germline V CDR1 and CDR2: SGHNT, YYREEE (reference sequence). CDR3 size: 14 residues. V lost 0 bases to trimming and J lost 4 bases; unmatched junction nucleotides: 3. The CDR3 bases are TGTGCCAGCAGCTTGGAGCAGGGGGGCACTGAAGCTTTCTTT. The encoded protein is CASSLEQGGTEAFF.

The chain combines TRBV7-8 with TRBJ1-3; D call uncertain. The CDR3 is 18 amino acids. Looked up from germline, CDR1 is SGHVS and CDR2 is FQNEAQ. With 2 bases removed from V and 0 bases from J, the gap between germline ends came to 17 bases. CDR3 bases: TGTGCCAGCAGCTTATATCGCTCTAGAACTAACTCTGGAAACACCATATATTTT. Amino acid sequence: CASSLYRSRTNSGNTIYF.

The V call is TRBV5-4, the J call TRBJ2-2, with D unresolved. The CDR3 has 16 residues. The germline V gene has CDR1 SGHNT and CDR2 YYREEE (reference sequence). The ends were cut back, 0 bases at V and 4 bases at J, with 13 bases in the middle. The CDR3 nucleotides are TGTGCCAGCAGCTTGGGTGGTCCCACCTCCACCGGGGAGCTGTTTTTT. It codes for CASSLGGPTSTGELFF.

This rearrangement joins TRBV5-1 to TRBJ1-2; D might be TRBD1 (6 bases). V lost 3 bases and J lost 6, with 12 bases in between. The CDR3 is 13 amino acids. Germline values: CDR1 SGHRS, CDR2 YFSETQ. The CDR3 DNA reads as TGCGCCAGCAGCTCAGACAGGATTAATGGCTACACCTTC. Amino acid sequence: CASSSDRINGYTF.

This sequence joins TRBV15 and TRBJ2-3; D is unresolved. The CDR3 contains 12 residues. Germline V gene sequence: CDR1 LNHNV, CDR2 YYDKDF (reference sequence). Trimming took 1 base from V and 4 from J, leaving 3 bases between them. Here the CDR3 DNA reads TGTGCCACCAGCAGAGCCCCAGATACGCAGTATTTT. Translated: CATSRAPDTQYF.

This clone was counted a few times. The chain employs TRBV19 and TRBJ2-3; the D is unclear. This CDR3 contains 15 residues. The ends were cut back, 2 bases at V and 0 bases at J, with 9 bases in the middle. Germline V CDR1 and CDR2: LNHDA, SQIVND (reference sequence). In DNA form, the CDR3 reads TGTGCCAGTAGTATACAGCCCGCGAGCACAGATACGCAGTATTTT. Translated, it gives CASSIQPASTDTQYF.

This sequence joins TRBV5-1 and TRBJ2-2; no reliable D call. Looked up from germline, CDR1 is SGHRS and CDR2 is YFSETQ. The CDR3 consists of 13 residues. Trimming removed 5 bases from V and 3 bases from J, with 8 bases in between. CDR3 loop: CASRLLDTGELFF. The DNA for the CDR3 is TGCGCCAGCAGGTTATTGGACACCGGGGAGCTGTTTTTT.

The gene calls are TRBV6-4 and TRBJ2-5, with 10 bases fitting TRBD2. The CDR3 length is 17 residues. Germline lookup yields CDR1 MRHNA and CDR2 SNTAGT. With V trimmed by 5 bases and J by 5 bases, 14 bases remained unmatched. CDR3 loop: CASSPLEKRGGLETQYF. CDR3 sequence (DNA): TGTGCCAGCAGTCCGTTAGAGAAGCGGGGGGGTCTGGAGACCCAGTACTTC.

This chain links TRBV28 with TRBJ1-5; 7 bases are a match to TRBD1. The CDR3 runs 17 residues. Germline loops: CDR1 MDHEN, CDR2 SYDVKM. Trimming at V came to 7 bases and at J to 1 base, leaving 13 bases not matched to a gene. The CDR3 region is CASIDSRGQGSNQPQHF. The CDR3, as DNA: TGTGCCAGCATCGATAGTAGGGGGCAGGGGAGCAATCAGCCCCAGCATTTT.

This chain connects TRBV5-1 to TRBJ2-7, with D maybe TRBD2 (5 bases). CDR1 is SGHRS, CDR2 YFSETQ, per germline. The CDR3 is made up of 15 amino acids. Deletions cut 4 bases from V and 1 base from J, with 15 bases between. CDR3 sequence reads: CASSPGGGASYEQYF. DNA for the CDR3: TGCGCCAGCAGCCCGGGTGGAGGCGCATCCTACGAGCAGTACTTC.

This rearrangement joins TRBV5-1 to TRBJ1-1, with D perhaps matching TRBD1 (5 bases). The CDR3 length is 13 residues. Looked up from germline, CDR1 is SGHRS and CDR2 is YFSETQ. Trimming cost V 0 bases and J 10 bases, with 13 bases left between them. CDR3 sequence: CASSLGREFGAFF. DNA for the CDR3: TGCGCCAGCAGCTTGGGCAGGGAGTTTGGAGCTTTCTTT.